This TCR beta chain was identified in a study of a mutant IDH1 vaccine in newly diagnosed glioma. Study background: Patients were started on vaccination 4-6 weeks after radiotherapy alone, or with temozolomide cycles. The treated group averaged approximately 38 years old and was around 62% male, 37.5% female. Previous treatment comprised radiotherapy, temozolomide, or both, mostly both.

Regarding this clone: The antigen is undetermined.

Time point defined: week 11, during vaccination. In every dose of vaccine, 300 ug of mutant IDH1 20-mer peptide was given alongside topical imiquimod. Clones were sequenced by immunoSEQ multiplex PCR, and TCRdb holds only the in-frame ones, with some missing. The sample records roughly 130,000 clones, around 80% being singletons. In germline, CDR1 is SQVTM, CDR2 ANQGSEA. V was clipped by 7 bases and J by 6 bases, with 22 bases between them. The CDR3 spans 15 residues. The gene calls are TRBV29-1 and TRBJ1-5, with D unresolved. The TCR originated in a man in his forties with glioma. Source: PBMCs, taken from a glioma patient whose treatment included an IDH1 peptide vaccine. CDR3 in DNA: TGCAGCGCTCGGGCGCCGGAGGCCCTAGGTCAGCCCCAGCATTTT. This sequence encodes CSARAPEALGQPQHF. Variable domain in full (rest from reference TRBV29-1 and TRBJ1-5): SAVISQKPSRDICQRGTSLTIQCQVDSQVTMMFWYRQQPGQSLTLIATANQGSEATYESGFVIDKFPISRPNLTFSTLTVSNMSPEDSSIYLCSARAPEALGQPQHFGDGTRLSIL.